This TCR beta chain was sequenced for a study of CD8+ T cells in alopecia areata. About the research overall: Among treated patients, oral tofacitinib was administered at 5 to 10 mg twice daily.

Trimming shortened V by 1 base and J by 5 bases, and 7 bases separated the two germline ends. Germline CDR1 and CDR2: SGHDT and YYEEEE. The CDR3 has 12 amino acids. Sequencing used cDNA as its template, made by extracting RNA and reverse transcribing it. The assay was immunoSEQ multiplex PCR, and TCRdb's table has in-frame clones only and misses some. The sample has around 200,000 clones; 63% are singletons. For this clone: Its target is not known.

Whole-study findings and limits: The study found higher clonality in lesional than normal scalp, especially in alopecia totalis/universalis.

The sequence derives from a human donor with alopecia areata. The sample was CD4+ T cells sorted from blood, taken at week 0. J is TRBJ2-7 and V is TRBV5-6, with D unresolved. For the CDR3, the DNA is TGTGCCAGCAGCTTGAACGGCAACGAGCAGTACTTC. This sequence encodes CASSLNGNEQYF.